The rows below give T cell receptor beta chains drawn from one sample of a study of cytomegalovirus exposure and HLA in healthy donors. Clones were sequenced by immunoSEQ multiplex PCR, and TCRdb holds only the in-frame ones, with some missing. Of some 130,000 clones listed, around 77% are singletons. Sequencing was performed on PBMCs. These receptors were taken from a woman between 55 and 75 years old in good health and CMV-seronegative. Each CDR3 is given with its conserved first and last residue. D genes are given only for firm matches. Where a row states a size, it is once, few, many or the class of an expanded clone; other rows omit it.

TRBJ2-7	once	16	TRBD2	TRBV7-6	TGTGCCAGCAGCATCGTAGCGGGAGAGGGCCTGGACGAGCAGTACTTC	CASSIVAGEGLDEQYF
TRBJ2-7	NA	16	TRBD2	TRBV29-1	TGCAGCGTTGAAGACGTGGAAGGACTAGGTTCCTACGAGCAGTACTTC	CSVEDVEGLGSYEQYF
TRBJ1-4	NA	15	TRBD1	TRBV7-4	TGTGCCAGCAGCTACGGGACAGCAACTAATGAAAAACTGTTTTTT	CASSYGTATNEKLFF
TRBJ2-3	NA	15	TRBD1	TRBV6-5	TGTGCCAGCGGAAAGACAGGGTTAAACACAGATACGCAGTATTTT	CASGKTGLNTDTQYF
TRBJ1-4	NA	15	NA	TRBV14	TGTGCCAGCAGCCAAGTGGGCAGCTCTAATGAAAAACTGTTTTTT	CASSQVGSSNEKLFF
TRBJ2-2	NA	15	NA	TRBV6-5	TGTGCCAGCAGTTACTCGCGTCAGAACACCGGGGAGCTGTTTTTT	CASSYSRQNTGELFF
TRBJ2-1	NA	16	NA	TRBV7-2	TGTGCCAGCAGCCCAGTAGCGTATAGCTCCTACAATGAGCAGTTCTTC	CASSPVAYSSYNEQFF
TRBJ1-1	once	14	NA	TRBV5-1	TGCGCCAGCAGCTCCGTGCAGGGGTACACTGAAGCTTTCTTT	CASSSVQGYTEAFF
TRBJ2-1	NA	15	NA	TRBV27	TGTGCCAGCAGGACCGCACAACGGGCCTACAATGAGCAGTTCTTC	CASRTAQRAYNEQFF
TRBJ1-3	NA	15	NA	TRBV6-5	TGTGCCAGCAGTTACTCGATCGCAGCTGGAAACACCATATATTTT	CASSYSIAAGNTIYF
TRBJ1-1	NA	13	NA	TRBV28	TGTGCCAGCAGGAGGGGGGGAGGTACTGAAGCTTTCTTT	CASRRGGGTEAFF
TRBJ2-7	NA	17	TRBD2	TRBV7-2	TGTGCCAGCAGCATCTCCGGGACTAGCGGGGGGGCTTACGAGCAGTACTTC	CASSISGTSGGAYEQYF
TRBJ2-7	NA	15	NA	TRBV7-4	TGTGCCAGCAGTCTACTTGGGGACTTCACCTACGAGCAGTACTTC	CASSLLGDFTYEQYF
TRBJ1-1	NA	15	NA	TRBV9	TGTGCCAGCAGCGGCCCCAGGGGTGTGGGCACTGAAGCTTTCTTT	CASSGPRGVGTEAFF
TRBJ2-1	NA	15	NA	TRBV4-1	TGCGCCAGCAGCCAAGGGGTAGGCCCGGGGGATGAGCAGTTCTTC	CASSQGVGPGDEQFF
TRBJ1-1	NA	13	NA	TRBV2	TGTGCCAGCACCCCGGGGGAGAACACTGAAGCTTTCTTT	CASTPGENTEAFF
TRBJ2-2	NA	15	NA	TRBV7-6	TGTGCCAGCAGCCTCACCTCCGACATCACCGGGGAGCTGTTTTTT	CASSLTSDITGELFF
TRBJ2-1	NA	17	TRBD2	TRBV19	TGTGCCAGTAGTATAGCCCACTCTAGCGGGGAATACAATGAGCAGTTCTTC	CASSIAHSSGEYNEQFF
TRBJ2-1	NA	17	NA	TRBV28	TGTGCCAGCAGTTCTCCCTCAGGAGGAGGAACCTACAATGAGCAGTTCTTC	CASSSPSGGGTYNEQFF
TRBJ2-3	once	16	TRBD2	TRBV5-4	TGTGCCAGCAGCTTGAGGCGGGAGGGTTGGGCAGATACGCAGTATTTT	CASSLRREGWADTQYF
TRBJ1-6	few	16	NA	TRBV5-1	TGCGCCAGCAGCGGGGGCGCCGGGCAGGGTAGTTCACCCCTCCACTTT	CASSGGAGQGSSPLHF
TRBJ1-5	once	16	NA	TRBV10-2	TGCGCCAGCAGCCGGGGACAAGACGGGACCTATCAGCCCCAGCATTTT	CASSRGQDGTYQPQHF
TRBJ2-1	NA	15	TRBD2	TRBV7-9	TGTGCCAGCAGCGCGACTAGCGGGGGAGGAGTTGAGCAGTTCTTC	CASSATSGGGVEQFF
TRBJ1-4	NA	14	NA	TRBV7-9	TGTGCCAGCAGCTTATGGGCAGGGGAAGAAAAACTGTTTTTT	CASSLWAGEEKLFF
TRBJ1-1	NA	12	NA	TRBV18	TGTGCCAGCTCACCAATTCTCACTGAAGCTTTCTTT	CASSPILTEAFF
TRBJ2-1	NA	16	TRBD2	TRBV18	TGTGCCAGCTCAAGTATAGCGGGAGTGAGCTACAATGAGCAGTTCTTC	CASSSIAGVSYNEQFF
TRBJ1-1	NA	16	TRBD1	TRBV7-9	TGTGCCAGCCTACCCTTTGGAGGACAGGGATACACTGAAGCTTTCTTT	CASLPFGGQGYTEAFF
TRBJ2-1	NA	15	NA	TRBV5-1	TGCGCCAGCAGCTTGCAGTCGGGAGAACACAATGAGCAGTTCTTC	CASSLQSGEHNEQFF
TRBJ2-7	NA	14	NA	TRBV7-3	TGTGCCAGCAGCTTAACGGCAGGCTCCTACGAGCAGTACTTC	CASSLTAGSYEQYF
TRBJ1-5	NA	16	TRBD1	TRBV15	TGTGCCACCAGCAGCCCGGCAGGGGGATATCGACAGCCCCAGCATTTT	CATSSPAGGYRQPQHF
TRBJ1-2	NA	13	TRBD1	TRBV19	TGTGCCAGTGCGGACAGGTGGAACTATGGCTACACCTTC	CASADRWNYGYTF
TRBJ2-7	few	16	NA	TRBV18	TGTGCCAGCTCACCACTTGGACGAGGGGGGGCCTACGAGCAGTACTTC	CASSPLGRGGAYEQYF
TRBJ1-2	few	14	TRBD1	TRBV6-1	TGTGCCAGCAGCACGACAGGGATGAACTATGGCTACACCTTC	CASSTTGMNYGYTF
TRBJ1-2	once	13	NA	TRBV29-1	TGCAGCGTTGAAGGGGCAATCCCCTATGGCTACACCTTC	CSVEGAIPYGYTF
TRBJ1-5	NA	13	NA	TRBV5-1	TGCGCCAGCAGTTCGGGGGTCAATCAGCCCCAGCATTTT	CASSSGVNQPQHF
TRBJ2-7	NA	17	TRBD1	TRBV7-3	TGTGCCAGCAGCTTAAGGGGGATAGGGGACAGCTCCTACGAGCAGTACTTC	CASSLRGIGDSSYEQYF
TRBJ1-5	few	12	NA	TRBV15	TGTGCCACCAGCAGAGCAAATCAGCCCCAGCATTTT	CATSRANQPQHF
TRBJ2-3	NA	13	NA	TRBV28	TGTGCCAGCAGTTTAGGACAGTTAGATACGCAGTATTTT	CASSLGQLDTQYF
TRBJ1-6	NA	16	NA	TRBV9	TGTGCCAGCAGCGCCGGGACACTCACCTATAATTCACCCCTCCACTTT	CASSAGTLTYNSPLHF
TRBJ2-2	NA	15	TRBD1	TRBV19	TGTGCCAGTAGTAGAAGGACAGGGGGCCCAGGGGAGCTGTTTTTT	CASSRRTGGPGELFF
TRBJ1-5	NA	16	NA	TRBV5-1	TGCGCCAGCAGCTTGGAACGGGACTCGCGGAATCAGCCCCAGCATTTT	CASSLERDSRNQPQHF
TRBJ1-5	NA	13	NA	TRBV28	TGTGCCTCAAAAGGGTTAAGAGGGCAGCCCCAGCATTTT	CASKGLRGQPQHF
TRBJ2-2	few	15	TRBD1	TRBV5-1	TGCGCCAGCAGCTTGGGGACAGGGGATGTCGGGGAGCTGTTTTTT	CASSLGTGDVGELFF
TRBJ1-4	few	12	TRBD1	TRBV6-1	TGTGCCAGCAGGGGACAGGGTTTGGAACTGTTTTTT	CASRGQGLELFF
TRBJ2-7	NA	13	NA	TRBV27	TGTGCCAGCAGTTTTGGAGCCTCCTACGAGCAGTACTTC	CASSFGASYEQYF
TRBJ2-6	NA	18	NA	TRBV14	TGTGCCAGCAGCCAAGACGGGGTAGGGCACTCTGGGGCCAACGTCCTGACTTTC	CASSQDGVGHSGANVLTF
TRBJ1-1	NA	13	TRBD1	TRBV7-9	TGTGCCAGCAGCTGGGACAGGGACACTGAAGCTTTCTTT	CASSWDRDTEAFF
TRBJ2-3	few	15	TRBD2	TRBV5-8	TGTGCCAGCAGCCTACTAGCGCTCGACACAGATACGCAGTATTTT	CASSLLALDTDTQYF
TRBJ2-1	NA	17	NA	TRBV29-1	TGCAGCGTTGAGGGTCGGTTGGGCATCAGCTCCTACAATGAGCAGTTCTTC	CSVEGRLGISSYNEQFF
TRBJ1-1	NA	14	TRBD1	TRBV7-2	TGTGCCAGCAGCCCCCGGACAGGGGGGGATGCAGCTTTCTTT	CASSPRTGGDAAFF
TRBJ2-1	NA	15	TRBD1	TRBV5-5	TGTGCCAGCAGCCGAGGGTGGCAGGGGGCATATGAGCAGTTCTTC	CASSRGWQGAYEQFF
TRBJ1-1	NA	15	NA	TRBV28	TGTGCCAGCAGAGACTCACGGGGTGTTGTCACTGAAGCTTTCTTT	CASRDSRGVVTEAFF
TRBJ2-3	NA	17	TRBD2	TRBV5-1	TGCGCCAGCAGCTTGGGACTAGCGGGAGATCGCTCAGATACGCAGTATTTT	CASSLGLAGDRSDTQYF
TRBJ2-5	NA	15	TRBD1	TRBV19	TGTGCCAGTAGTATGGGGGACAGGGGCGGAGAGACCCAGTACTTC	CASSMGDRGGETQYF
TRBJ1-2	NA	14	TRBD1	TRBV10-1	TGCGCCAGCAGTGAGTCTATGACAGGGGAAGGCTACACCTTC	CASSESMTGEGYTF